Below, 27 T cell receptor beta chains from the same sample are listed, as sequenced in a study of cytomegalovirus exposure and HLA in healthy donors. The PCR used 60 Vbeta and 13 Jbeta primers. The method was immunoSEQ multiplex PCR; TCRdb's version includes in-frame clones alone and lacks a portion of them. This table holds about 220,000 clones, about 80% found once. Sample: PBMCs. These receptors originate from a middle-aged woman in good health and CMV-seropositive.

This clone was found once. The chain joins TRBV27 to TRBJ2-5, with a possible D match to TRBD2 (5 bases). Trimming pared 2 bases from V and 5 bases from J, leaving 18 bases between. CDR1 is MNHEY and CDR2 is SMNVEV in the germline V gene (reference sequence). The CDR3 covers 16 residues. The CDR3 DNA reads TGTGCCAGCAGTTTAAGACGGGATACTTGGAGGGAGACCCAGTACTTC. Encoded protein: CASSLRRDTWRETQYF.

This clone was counted once. The rearrangement uses TRBV14 and TRBJ2-3, with D possibly being TRBD2 (5 bases). This CDR3 has 14 residues. Trimming pared 5 bases from V and 3 bases from J, leaving 12 bases between. CDR1 SGHDN and CDR2 FVKESK come from the germline V gene. The CDR3 DNA is TGTGCCAGCAGCTTCTTATCGGGGACAGATACGCAGTATTTT. Residues: CASSFLSGTDTQYF.

In nucleotides, the CDR3 is TGCGCCAGCAGCCAAGGGACAGGGGATACTGAAGCTTTCTTT. The encoded protein is CASSQGTGDTEAFF. V usage is TRBV4-3 and J usage is TRBJ1-1; 9 bases fit TRBD1. This CDR3 has 14 residues. Per the germline V gene, CDR1 is LGHNA and CDR2 is YSLEER. V shed 1 base and J 5 bases; nucleotides not matched to a gene: 2.

CDR3 DNA sequence: TGCGCCAGCAGCTCGACAGGGGGCGAAAGAAACACCATATATTTT. It is translated as CASSSTGGERNTIYF. This chain links TRBV5-1 with TRBJ1-3; 10 nucleotides line up with TRBD1. V lost 3 bases and J lost 5; bases outside the gene matches: 5. The germline V gene has CDR1 SGHRS and CDR2 YFSETQ. The CDR3 has 15 amino acids. Based on the CDR3 plus reference TRBV5-1 and TRBJ1-3, the full variable domain is KAGVTQTPRYLIKTRGQQVTLSCSPISGHRSVSWYQQTPGQGLQFLFEYFSETQRNKGNFPGRFSGRQFSNSRSEMNVSTLELGDSALYLCASSSTGGERNTIYFGEGSWLTVV.

The V call is TRBV2, the J call TRBJ1-1; 7 positions match TRBD1. CDR1 is SNHLY, CDR2 FYNNEI, per germline. The CDR3 loop spans 13 amino acids. Trimming removed 7 bases from V and 3 bases from J; junction bases left unmatched: 5. This CDR3 is CASILDRDTEAFF. The DNA for the CDR3 is TGTGCCAGCATCTTAGACAGGGACACTGAAGCTTTCTTT. Filled out from reference TRBV2 and TRBJ1-1, the complete variable domain reads EPEVTQTPSHQVTQMGQEVILRCVPISNHLYFYWYRQILGQKVEFLVSFYNNEISEKSEIFDDQFSVERPDGSNFTLKIRSTKLEDSAMYFCASILDRDTEAFFGQGTRLTVV.

This chain links TRBV5-6 with TRBJ2-5, with 7 bases fitting TRBD1. CDR1 and CDR2 from the germline V gene are SGHDT and YYEEEE. V was pared by 4 bases and J by 0 bases, with 3 bases of the junction left unmatched. This CDR3 comprises 14 residues. The CDR3 nucleotides are TGTGCCAGCAGCCAAGACAGGGACCAAGAGACCCAGTACTTC. Residues: CASSQDRDQETQYF. Combining the CDR3 with reference TRBV5-6 and TRBJ2-5 gives the whole variable domain DAGVTQSPTHLIKTRGQQVTLRCSPKSGHDTVSWYQQALGQGPQFIFQYYEEEERQRGNFPDRFSGHQFPNYSSELNVNALLLGDSALYLCASSQDRDQETQYFGPGTRLLVL.

This clone was counted a single time. V is TRBV30 and J is TRBJ1-2; D unresolved. V lost 5 bases and J 7 bases, leaving 14 bases between the germline ends. The CDR3 spans 12 residues. Germline-derived CDR1 and CDR2 are GTSNPN and SVGIG (reference sequence). The CDR3: CAWDIKGPGYTF. The CDR3 coding sequence is TGTGCCTGGGACATTAAAGGTCCTGGCTACACCTTC.

This clone was counted once. The chain has TRBV4-1 and TRBJ1-5, with TRBD1 matching over 7 bases. CDR1 is MGHRA, CDR2 YSYEKL, per germline. Trimming cost V 5 bases and J 2 bases; bases outside gene matches: 3. CDR3 length: 14 amino acids. CDR3 DNA sequence: TGCGCCAGCAGCTTAGACAGGGGCAATCAGCCCCAGCATTTT. It translates to CASSLDRGNQPQHF.

Comment on this clone: The junction shows a germline mismatch at one end, possibly a read error. The J gene is TRBJ1-1, the V gene TRBV10-3, with D possibly being TRBD1 (5 bases). The CDR3 has 12 amino acids. Per germline, CDR1 ENHRY and CDR2 SYGVKD. CDR3 residues: CAVRDQDTEAFF. As DNA, the CDR3 is TGTGCCGTCAGGGATCAGGACACTGAAGCTTTCTTT.

This clone has only one observation. This chain links TRBV7-3 with TRBJ2-2; a possible D gene is TRBD2 (7 bases). Germline V gene sequence: CDR1 SGHTA, CDR2 FQGTGA. V lost 9 bases and J lost 4, with 15 bases in between. This CDR3 is built from 14 residues. The CDR3 DNA reads TGTGCCAGTACCGGGGGGCTCGGCACCGGGGAGCTGTTTTTT. Protein sequence: CASTGGLGTGELFF. The full variable domain, in which reference TRBV7-3 and TRBJ2-2 provide the parts outside the CDR3, is GAGVSQTPSNKVTEKGKYVELRCDPISGHTALYWYRQSLGQGPEFLIYFQGTGAADDSGLPNDRFFAVRPEGSVSTLKIQRTERGDSAVYLCASTGGLGTGELFFGEGSRLTVL.

The chain uses TRBV29-1 and TRBJ1-1, with TRBD1 as a possible D gene (6 bases). Germline V lookup: CDR1 SQVTM, CDR2 ANQGSEA. Trimming took 6 bases from V and 2 from J, leaving 13 bases between them. The CDR3 contains 13 residues. The CDR3 DNA follows: TGCAGCGTCCAAAGGGGGTCAAACACTGAAGCTTTCTTT. This translates into CSVQRGSNTEAFF.

The rearrangement joins TRBV4-2 to TRBJ1-5, with 8 nucleotides matching TRBD1. CDR3 size: 13 residues. J lost 5 bases, V lost 5 bases, and 2 bases had no gene match. Germline loops: CDR1 LGHNA, CDR2 YNFKEQ. The chain's CDR3 is CASSSDRDQPQHF. The CDR3 nucleotides are TGTGCCAGCAGCTCGGACAGGGATCAGCCCCAGCATTTT.

V gene TRBV5-6 combines with J gene TRBJ2-1; 13 bases are a match to TRBD2. Looked up from germline, CDR1 is SGHDT and CDR2 is YYEEEE. V was clipped by 2 bases and J by 6 bases; unmatched bases: 5. CDR3 length: 16 residues. The CDR3 loop is CASSFRTSGSPNEQFF. The CDR3 DNA is TGTGCCAGCAGCTTCCGGACTAGCGGGAGTCCCAATGAGCAGTTCTTC.

The V call is TRBV28, the J call TRBJ1-1; TRBD1 matches at 7 bases. Germline CDR1 MDHEN, CDR2 SYDVKM. Germline trimming cut 6 bases from V and 6 bases from J; bases unmatched to any gene: 4. There are 12 residues in the CDR3. CDR3 bases: TGTGCCAGCAGACTCGGGACAGCTGAAGCTTTCTTT. Protein product: CASRLGTAEAFF.

CDR3: CASITHGNTWSTNEKLFF. The CDR3 DNA is TGTGCCAGCATCACGCACGGGAATACATGGTCGACTAATGAAAAACTGTTTTTT. The chain combines TRBV27 with TRBJ1-4; D is ambiguous. The CDR3 contains 18 residues. The germline V gene encodes CDR1 MNHEY and CDR2 SMNVEV (reference sequence). Between the trimmed V and J ends, which lost 7 bases and 2 bases, there was a span of 23 bases. The full variable domain, with the rest looked up from reference TRBV27 and TRBJ1-4, is EAQVTQNPRYLITVTGKKLTVTCSQNMNHEYMSWYRQDPGLGLRQIYYSMNVEVTDKGDVPEGYKVSRKEKRNFPLILESPSPNQTSLYFCASITHGNTWSTNEKLFFGSGTQLSVL.

The V gene is TRBV19, the J gene TRBJ1-5; D remains unclear. V dropped 0 bases and J dropped 5 bases, with 11 bases sitting between them. This CDR3 has 15 amino acids. Looked up from germline, CDR1 is LNHDA and CDR2 is SQIVND (reference sequence). DNA of the CDR3: TGTGCCAGTAGTATAGATCAGAACGTCGATCAGCCCCAGCATTTT. Amino acid sequence: CASSIDQNVDQPQHF.

The chain combines TRBV6-5 with TRBJ2-2; D is possibly TRBD1 (6 bases). V shed 6 bases and J shed 5 bases, with 16 bases lying between them. The CDR3 runs 15 residues. CDR1 is MNHEY and CDR2 is SVGAGI in the germline V gene. CDR3 region: CASRTDRIPTGELFF. The CDR3 DNA follows: TGTGCCAGCAGAACCGACAGGATACCTACCGGGGAGCTGTTTTTT.

Of note for this clone: The sample carries other DNA sequences with the same CDR3. The chain is built from TRBV6-5 and TRBJ1-5, with TRBD1 as a possible D gene (5 bases). CDR3 length: 15 amino acids. The V end was cut by 2 bases, the J end by 7 bases, with 15 bases between. Per germline, CDR1 MNHEY and CDR2 SVGAGI. In DNA form, the CDR3 reads TGTGCCAGCAGTTACGGGATTGGGGCTGACCAGCCCCAGCATTTT. It encodes CASSYGIGADQPQHF.

The genes are TRBV11-2 and TRBJ1-2; D ambiguous. The CDR3 loop spans 12 amino acids. The germline V gene encodes CDR1 SGHAT and CDR2 FQNNGV. The V end lost 5 bases, the J end lost 8 bases, and 12 bases lay between the germline ends. CDR3 sequence (DNA): TGTGCCAGCAGCCAAAAGGTGGGCGGCTACACCTTC. Amino acids: CASSQKVGGYTF. The variable domain in full, completed from reference TRBV11-2 and TRBJ1-2, reads EAGVAQSPRYKIIEKRQSVAFWCNPISGHATLYWYQQILGQGPKLLIQFQNNGVVDDSQLPKDRFSAERLKGVDSTLKIQPAKLEDSAVYLCASSQKVGGYTFGSGTRLTVV.

As regards this clone: Additional DNA sequences in this sample encode the identical CDR3. The chain recombines TRBV4-1 with TRBJ1-1; D not resolved. Germline loops: CDR1 MGHRA, CDR2 YSYEKL. There are 14 residues in the CDR3. V lost 3 bases and J lost 0, with 8 bases in between. The chain's CDR3 is CASSHPFMNTEAFF. The CDR3 DNA is TGCGCCAGCAGCCACCCTTTTATGAACACTGAAGCTTTCTTT.

This chain uses TRBV15 with TRBJ2-1; 9 bases fit TRBD2. The germline V gene has CDR1 LNHNV and CDR2 YYDKDF (reference sequence). Unmatched junction bases numbered 4, after V lost 0 bases and J lost 7 bases. This CDR3 is 15 amino acids long. Here the CDR3 reads CATSRDGGRGNEQFF. CDR3 in DNA: TGTGCCACCAGCAGAGATGGCGGGAGGGGGAATGAGCAGTTCTTC.

The genes are TRBV18 and TRBJ1-3, with D perhaps TRBD1 (5 bases). The V end lost 3 bases, the J end lost 0 bases, and 12 bases lay between the germline ends. Germline lookup yields CDR1 KGHSH and CDR2 LQKENI. CDR3 length: 16 amino acids. Written as DNA, the CDR3 is TGTGCCAGCTCACCCGGGACTTCCGACTCTGGAAACACCATATATTTT. This gives the protein CASSPGTSDSGNTIYF.

The J gene is TRBJ1-2, the V gene TRBV7-8; no reliable D call. Per germline, CDR1 SGHVS and CDR2 FQNEAQ. Trimming took 0 bases from V and 3 from J, leaving 11 bases between them. The CDR3 consists of 15 residues. CDR3 amino acids: CASSLAPIGDYGYTF. The CDR3 nucleotides are TGTGCCAGCAGCTTAGCCCCGATCGGGGACTATGGCTACACCTTC.

The chain joins TRBV19 to TRBJ2-5; tentatively, D is TRBD1 (6 bases). Trimming removed 6 bases from V and 0 bases from J, with 11 bases in between. Germline V gene lookup returns CDR1 LNHDA and CDR2 SQIVND (reference sequence). The length of the CDR3 is 14 residues. CDR3 DNA sequence: TGTGCCAGTAGGACCCAGGGGTACCAAGAGACCCAGTACTTC. Translated: CASRTQGYQETQYF.

As to this clone: A read error may produce the germline difference seen at one junction end. The V call is TRBV7-9, the J call TRBJ1-1; D gene unclear. CDR3 length: 12 residues. In germline, CDR1 is SEHNR, CDR2 FQNEAQ (reference sequence). In DNA, the CDR3 is TGTTCCAGCAGCTTAGGGAGCAGTAGAGCTTTCTTT. As protein: CSSSLGSSRAFF.

The V call is TRBV4-2, the J call TRBJ2-2, with D possibly being TRBD2 (6 bases). The CDR3 consists of 15 residues. Germline assignment: CDR1 LGHNA and CDR2 YNFKEQ. V lost 6 bases to trimming and J lost 0 bases, with 11 bases between them. The CDR3 protein is CASRDLAPNTGELFF. In nucleotides, the CDR3 is TGTGCCAGCAGAGATCTAGCGCCGAACACCGGGGAGCTGTTTTTT.

The CDR3 protein is CASMGRLGTEAFF. DNA of the CDR3: TGTGCCAGCATGGGGCGTTTGGGCACTGAAGCTTTCTTT. The gene calls are TRBV6-6 and TRBJ1-1; weak D call: TRBD1 (5 bases). The CDR3 covers 13 residues. Trimming pared 7 bases from V and 4 bases from J, leaving 13 bases between. Germline values: CDR1 MNHNY, CDR2 SVGAGI (reference sequence).